These T cell receptor beta chains were read from a single sample in a study of Graves' ophthalmopathy and Graves' hyperthyroidism. Via MiXCR, TCRdb re-called the multiplex PCR reads, giving one row per CDR3 protein. The sample has about 380,000 distinct CDR3 sequences, approximately 15% seen once; the top ten hold roughly 7%. Source material: peripheral blood. These TCRs come from a woman aged 18-29 years with stable Graves' hyperthyroidism. CDR3s include the opening cysteine and the closing phenylalanine or tryptophan. Each record gives: D gene, J gene, clone size, V gene, CDR3 protein, CDR3 DNA. A D gene is named only where the DNA matches it firmly. The listing skips clone size in some rows; elsewhere it reads once, few, many or a size class.

d_gene: .
j_gene: TRBJ2-7
abundance: many
v_gene: TRBV15
CDR3aa: CATSSSGDSYEQYF
CDR3nt: TGTGCCACCAGCAGTTCAGGAGATTCCTACGAGCAGTACTTC

d_gene: .
j_gene: TRBJ1-1
abundance: many
v_gene: TRBV12-3/TRBV12-4
CDR3aa: CASAGGTEAFF
CDR3nt: TGTGCCAGCGCGGGGGGGACTGAAGCTTTCTTT

d_gene: TRBD1
j_gene: TRBJ2-7
abundance: few
v_gene: TRBV6-1
CDR3aa: CASSTTGEEQYF
CDR3nt: TGTGCCAGCAGCACAACAGGGGAAGAGCAGTACTTC

d_gene: .
j_gene: TRBJ1-5
abundance: many
v_gene: TRBV19
CDR3aa: CAVSRESLNQPQHF
CDR3nt: TGTGCCGTAAGCAGGGAGAGTCTCAATCAGCCCCAGCATTTT

d_gene: TRBD1
j_gene: TRBJ1-1
abundance: many
v_gene: TRBV19
CDR3aa: CASSIVRGLGTADTEAFF
CDR3nt: TGTGCCAGTAGTATCGTTAGGGGCCTGGGGACAGCCGACACTGAAGCTTTCTTT

d_gene: .
j_gene: TRBJ1-1
abundance: few
v_gene: TRBV7-9
CDR3aa: CANSLEGTEAFF
CDR3nt: TGTGCCAACAGCTTAGAAGGCACTGAAGCTTTCTTT

d_gene: .
j_gene: TRBJ2-5
abundance: many
v_gene: TRBV24-1
CDR3aa: CATSDFTGEAQETQYF
CDR3nt: TGTGCCACCAGTGATTTTACAGGAGAAGCCCAAGAGACCCAGTACTTC

d_gene: TRBD1
j_gene: TRBJ1-6
abundance: many
v_gene: TRBV19
CDR3aa: CASSTTGTGITPLHF
CDR3nt: TGTGCCAGTAGTACCACGGGGACAGGGATTACACCCCTCCACTTT

d_gene: .
j_gene: TRBJ1-3
abundance: many
v_gene: TRBV6-1
CDR3aa: CASSESGAGTSGNTIYF
CDR3nt: TGTGCCAGCAGTGAATCCGGGGCGGGGACGTCTGGAAACACCATATATTTT

d_gene: TRBD1
j_gene: TRBJ2-7
abundance: many
v_gene: TRBV12-5
CDR3aa: CASGLVGTGGKTVIPRGEQYF
CDR3nt: TGTGCTAGTGGTTTGGTGGGGACAGGGGGCAAAACTGTGATCCCGCGGGGTGAGCAGTACTTC

d_gene: .
j_gene: TRBJ2-7
abundance: .
v_gene: TRBV7-2
CDR3aa: CASSQKGFHEQYF
CDR3nt: TGTGCCAGCAGCCAAAAGGGATTCCACGAGCAGTACTTC

d_gene: .
j_gene: TRBJ2-6
abundance: .
v_gene: TRBV6-1
CDR3aa: CASTRMANVLTF
CDR3nt: TGTGCCAGCACCCGAATGGCCAACGTCCTGACTTTC

d_gene: .
j_gene: TRBJ1-2
abundance: .
v_gene: TRBV5-1
CDR3aa: CASRPTTYGYTF
CDR3nt: TGCGCCAGCAGGCCAACCACGTATGGCTACACCTTC

d_gene: .
j_gene: TRBJ2-5
abundance: .
v_gene: TRBV7-8
CDR3aa: CASSFPPGRRQETQYF
CDR3nt: TGTGCCAGCAGCTTTCCGCCCGGCAGACGACAAGAGACCCAGTACTTC

d_gene: .
j_gene: TRBJ1-5
abundance: .
v_gene: TRBV6-2/TRBV6-3
CDR3aa: CASSPYGGTGGNQPQHF
CDR3nt: TGTGCCAGCAGTCCGTACGGGGGAACAGGAGGCAATCAGCCCCAGCATTTT

d_gene: .
j_gene: TRBJ2-7
abundance: many
v_gene: TRBV7-9
CDR3aa: CASSLRRPGSYEQYF
CDR3nt: TGTGCCAGCAGCTTAAGAAGGCCTGGGTCCTACGAGCAGTACTTC

d_gene: .
j_gene: TRBJ1-5
abundance: many
v_gene: TRBV6-5
CDR3aa: CASSYGQPDQPQHF
CDR3nt: TGTGCCAGCAGTTACGGACAGCCTGATCAGCCCCAGCATTTT

d_gene: TRBD1
j_gene: TRBJ2-7
abundance: few
v_gene: TRBV13
CDR3aa: CASSLGGFGTGSYEQYF
CDR3nt: TGTGCCAGCAGCTTAGGGGGATTCGGGACAGGGTCCTACGAGCAGTACTTC

d_gene: TRBD1
j_gene: TRBJ1-2
abundance: many
v_gene: TRBV15
CDR3aa: CATRRTGPSYGYTF
CDR3nt: TGTGCCACCCGCAGGACAGGGCCGTCCTATGGCTACACCTTC

d_gene: .
j_gene: TRBJ1-2
abundance: .
v_gene: TRBV11-3
CDR3aa: CASSLAPNPGRYTF
CDR3nt: TGTGCCAGCAGCTTAGCACCAAACCCGGGCCGCTACACCTTC

d_gene: .
j_gene: TRBJ1-1
abundance: many
v_gene: TRBV29-1
CDR3aa: CSVEVGGAVAFF
CDR3nt: TGCAGCGTTGAAGTGGGGGGGGCTGTAGCTTTCTTT

d_gene: TRBD1
j_gene: TRBJ1-5
abundance: few
v_gene: TRBV7-9
CDR3aa: CASSRTGEIQPQHF
CDR3nt: TGTGCCAGCAGCAGAACAGGGGAGATTCAGCCCCAGCATTTT

d_gene: .
j_gene: TRBJ1-1
abundance: many
v_gene: TRBV12-3/TRBV12-4
CDR3aa: CASSSQVMNTEAFF
CDR3nt: TGTGCCAGCAGTTCACAGGTCATGAACACTGAAGCTTTCTTT

d_gene: TRBD1
j_gene: TRBJ1-2
abundance: many
v_gene: TRBV2
CDR3aa: CASIGTGRNYGYTF
CDR3nt: TGTGCCAGCATAGGGACAGGGCGGAACTATGGCTACACCTTC

d_gene: .
j_gene: TRBJ1-5
abundance: many
v_gene: TRBV20-1
CDR3aa: CSAGSDPRQVQPQHF
CDR3nt: TGCAGTGCTGGATCCGACCCTAGACAGGTCCAGCCCCAGCATTTT

d_gene: .
j_gene: TRBJ2-7
abundance: many
v_gene: TRBV25-1
CDR3aa: CASSEGAGRGYEQYF
CDR3nt: TGTGCCAGCAGTGAAGGAGCTGGTAGGGGCTACGAGCAGTACTTC

d_gene: .
j_gene: TRBJ2-2
abundance: many
v_gene: TRBV25-1
CDR3aa: CASRVEHTGELFF
CDR3nt: TGTGCCAGCAGGGTGGAGCACACCGGGGAGCTGTTTTTT

d_gene: .
j_gene: TRBJ1-5
abundance: many
v_gene: TRBV19
CDR3aa: CASSIMGQGPWQPQHF
CDR3nt: TGTGCCAGTAGTATCATGGGGCAGGGCCCCTGGCAGCCCCAGCATTTT

d_gene: .
j_gene: TRBJ2-7
abundance: many
v_gene: TRBV18
CDR3aa: CASSPPFGDRSYEQYF
CDR3nt: TGTGCCAGCTCACCACCATTCGGAGACCGAAGCTACGAGCAGTACTTC

d_gene: .
j_gene: TRBJ1-5
abundance: many
v_gene: TRBV6-5
CDR3aa: CASSYWGGPIPRYSNQPQHF
CDR3nt: TGTGCCAGCAGTTATTGGGGGGGCCCCATACCTAGATATAGCAATCAGCCCCAGCATTTT

d_gene: .
j_gene: TRBJ2-7
abundance: many
v_gene: TRBV12-3/TRBV12-4
CDR3aa: CASSLNPSSYEQYF
CDR3nt: TGTGCCAGCAGTTTGAACCCCTCCTCCTACGAGCAGTACTTC

d_gene: .
j_gene: TRBJ1-1
abundance: many
v_gene: TRBV10-3
CDR3aa: CAISGQLNTEAFF
CDR3nt: TGTGCCATCAGTGGACAGTTGAACACTGAAGCTTTCTTT

d_gene: TRBD2
j_gene: TRBJ2-5
abundance: .
v_gene: TRBV6-5
CDR3aa: CASSSPGLGLQETQYF
CDR3nt: TGTGCCAGCAGTTCCCCGGGACTAGGACTCCAAGAGACCCAGTACTTC

d_gene: TRBD2
j_gene: TRBJ2-5
abundance: .
v_gene: TRBV12-3/TRBV12-4
CDR3aa: CASSIAGHQETQYF
CDR3nt: TGTGCCAGCAGTATAGCGGGACACCAAGAGACCCAGTACTTC

d_gene: TRBD1
j_gene: TRBJ1-1
abundance: many
v_gene: TRBV7-3
CDR3aa: CASSLGTGRTEAFF
CDR3nt: TGTGCCAGCAGCTTAGGGACAGGACGGACTGAAGCTTTCTTT

d_gene: .
j_gene: TRBJ1-2
abundance: .
v_gene: TRBV6-1
CDR3aa: CASSEAWYGYTF
CDR3nt: TGTGCCAGCAGTGAAGCTTGGTATGGCTACACCTTC

d_gene: TRBD2
j_gene: TRBJ2-5
abundance: many
v_gene: TRBV29-1
CDR3aa: CSVEFLWRGGLDGETQYF
CDR3nt: TGCAGCGTTGAATTTCTGTGGCGGGGGGGCCTAGATGGAGAGACCCAGTACTTC

d_gene: .
j_gene: TRBJ2-2
abundance: .
v_gene: TRBV9
CDR3aa: CASSVAGATAGELFF
CDR3nt: TGTGCCAGCAGCGTAGCGGGGGCGACGGCCGGGGAGCTGTTTTTT

d_gene: .
j_gene: TRBJ2-6
abundance: many
v_gene: TRBV27
CDR3aa: CASSLRITTSGANVLTF
CDR3nt: TGTGCCAGCAGTTTAAGGATAACCACTTCTGGGGCCAACGTCCTGACTTTC

d_gene: .
j_gene: TRBJ1-6
abundance: many
v_gene: TRBV12-3/TRBV12-4
CDR3aa: CASSLNGGKNSPLHF
CDR3nt: TGTGCCAGCAGTTTAAACGGCGGCAAAAATTCACCCCTCCACTTT

d_gene: .
j_gene: TRBJ2-5
abundance: .
v_gene: TRBV7-9
CDR3aa: CASSLEGSQETQYF
CDR3nt: TGTGCCAGCAGCTTAGAAGGATCTCAAGAGACCCAGTACTTC

d_gene: .
j_gene: TRBJ1-1
abundance: .
v_gene: TRBV20-1
CDR3aa: CSAIPGLTSQAFF
CDR3nt: TGCAGTGCTATACCAGGGCTAACATCGCAAGCTTTCTTT

d_gene: .
j_gene: TRBJ1-5
abundance: many
v_gene: TRBV20-1
CDR3aa: CSASREGSSNQPQHF
CDR3nt: TGCAGTGCTAGTAGGGAGGGATCGAGCAATCAGCCCCAGCATTTT

d_gene: .
j_gene: TRBJ1-1
abundance: few
v_gene: TRBV9
CDR3aa: CASSVDLGVQDPAFF
CDR3nt: TGTGCCAGCAGCGTAGATTTGGGAGTACAGGATCCGGCTTTCTTT

d_gene: .
j_gene: TRBJ1-1
abundance: .
v_gene: TRBV19
CDR3aa: CASSIGWDTLWPNTEAFF
CDR3nt: TGTGCCAGTAGTATAGGTTGGGACACCCTATGGCCGAACACTGAAGCTTTCTTT

d_gene: .
j_gene: TRBJ2-1
abundance: few
v_gene: TRBV7-2
CDR3aa: CASSYGGLGNEQFF
CDR3nt: TGTGCCAGCAGCTACGGGGGTTTGGGCAATGAGCAGTTCTTC

d_gene: TRBD1
j_gene: TRBJ1-1
abundance: few
v_gene: TRBV10-2
CDR3aa: CARDRGESNTEAFF
CDR3nt: TGCGCCAGGGACAGGGGAGAGTCGAACACTGAAGCTTTCTTT

d_gene: .
j_gene: TRBJ2-7
abundance: .
v_gene: TRBV29-1
CDR3aa: CSVEDRGSGYEQYF
CDR3nt: TGCAGCGTTGAAGATCGGGGCTCAGGCTACGAGCAGTACTTC

d_gene: .
j_gene: TRBJ2-4
abundance: many
v_gene: TRBV12-3/TRBV12-4
CDR3aa: CASRLGHPPIAKNIQYF
CDR3nt: TGTGCCAGCAGACTAGGACATCCCCCGATAGCCAAAAACATTCAGTACTTC

d_gene: .
j_gene: TRBJ1-5
abundance: many
v_gene: TRBV19
CDR3aa: CASSITGGNQPQHF
CDR3nt: TGTGCCAGTAGTATTACGGGCGGAAATCAGCCCCAGCATTTT

d_gene: TRBD1
j_gene: TRBJ1-5
abundance: .
v_gene: TRBV6-1
CDR3aa: CASSPATGKNQPQHF
CDR3nt: TGTGCCAGCAGCCCCGCGACAGGGAAGAACCAGCCCCAGCATTTT

d_gene: .
j_gene: TRBJ1-1
abundance: many
v_gene: TRBV20-1
CDR3aa: CSARAQGAEAFF
CDR3nt: TGCAGTGCTAGAGCTCAGGGTGCTGAAGCTTTCTTT

d_gene: TRBD1
j_gene: TRBJ1-2
abundance: .
v_gene: TRBV5-1
CDR3aa: CASSLSPGQGVESGYTF
CDR3nt: TGCGCCAGCAGCTTGTCTCCGGGACAGGGAGTTGAATCTGGCTACACCTTC

d_gene: TRBD1
j_gene: TRBJ1-1
abundance: .
v_gene: TRBV2
CDR3aa: CASRSRGLTEAFF
CDR3nt: TGTGCCAGCAGAAGCAGGGGGCTCACTGAAGCTTTCTTT

d_gene: .
j_gene: TRBJ1-2
abundance: many
v_gene: TRBV10-3
CDR3aa: CAISGTNYGYTF
CDR3nt: TGTGCCATCTCCGGTACTAACTATGGCTACACCTTC

d_gene: .
j_gene: TRBJ2-7
abundance: many
v_gene: TRBV6-5
CDR3aa: CASSSIPLYEQYF
CDR3nt: TGTGCCAGCAGTTCTATCCCTCTCTACGAGCAGTACTTC

d_gene: TRBD1
j_gene: TRBJ1-1
abundance: many
v_gene: TRBV6-2/TRBV6-3
CDR3aa: CASSSIETGWTEAFF
CDR3nt: TGTGCCAGCAGTTCTATCGAGACAGGGTGGACTGAAGCTTTCTTT

d_gene: .
j_gene: TRBJ2-7
abundance: .
v_gene: TRBV6-1
CDR3aa: CASSESSGHLGEQYF
CDR3nt: TGTGCCAGCAGTGAGAGTTCGGGACATCTCGGCGAGCAGTACTTC

d_gene: TRBD1
j_gene: TRBJ1-1
abundance: many
v_gene: TRBV6-4
CDR3aa: CASTPYMGTGYLNTEAFF
CDR3nt: TGTGCCAGCACCCCTTACATGGGGACAGGGTACCTGAACACTGAAGCTTTCTTT

d_gene: TRBD1
j_gene: TRBJ2-5
abundance: many
v_gene: TRBV12-3/TRBV12-4
CDR3aa: CASSPPGQKEETQYF
CDR3nt: TGTGCCAGCAGTCCCCCGGGACAGAAGGAAGAGACCCAGTACTTC